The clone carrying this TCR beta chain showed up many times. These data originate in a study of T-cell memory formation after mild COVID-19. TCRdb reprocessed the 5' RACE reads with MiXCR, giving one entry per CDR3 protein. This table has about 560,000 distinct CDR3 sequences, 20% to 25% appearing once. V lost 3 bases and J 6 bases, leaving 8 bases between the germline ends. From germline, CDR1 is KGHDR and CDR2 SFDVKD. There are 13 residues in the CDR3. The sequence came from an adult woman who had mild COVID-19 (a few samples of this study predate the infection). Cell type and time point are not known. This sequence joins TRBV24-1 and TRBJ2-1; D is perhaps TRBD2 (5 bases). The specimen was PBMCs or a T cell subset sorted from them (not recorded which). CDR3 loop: CATSDGRSNEQFF. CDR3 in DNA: TGTGCCACCAGTGATGGGAGATCCAATGAGCAGTTCTTC.